The TCR beta chain under discussion was sequenced for a study of CD8 T cells in Susac syndrome. With 0 bases clipped from V and 5 bases from J, the junction kept 15 bases outside the gene matches. The CDR3 sequence is 20 residues long. Reverse transcription of 0.5 to 1 ug RNA was performed with random hexamers. MiXCR, applied by TCRdb to the immunoSEQ multiplex PCR reads, yields one record per CDR3 protein. The table includes about 300,000 distinct CDR3 sequences, over 75% detected once. Treatment-naive patients with stable or active relapsing-remitting disease were the multiple sclerosis controls. TEMRA cells were enriched by FACS, while CD8+ and CD4+ T cells were obtained through a negative isolation that was performed magnetically.

This sequence joins TRBV12-3 or TRBV12-4 and TRBJ2-1; 11 nucleotides align to TRBD2. The clonotype originates from a human donor with multiple sclerosis. The sequenced sample consisted of CD8+ T cells from PBMCs. CDR3 sequence (DNA): TGTGCCAGCAGTTTAGCGGGTGGATGGACTAGCGGGCCCGATCACAATGAGCAGTTCTTC. Its translation: CASSLAGGWTSGPDHNEQFF.